The rows below give T cell receptor beta chains drawn from one sample of a study of T cell repertoires in cytomegalovirus infection. Via MiXCR, TCRdb re-called the reads, giving one row per CDR3 protein. The data contain fewer than 850,000 distinct CDR3 sequences, 29% of them singletons. No antigen has been identified for these receptors. Sequenced material: cultured CD8+ T cells from PBMCs, taken from culture after CMV antigen stimulation. The receptors were gathered from a human donor in good health (CMV status not recorded). Some clones in this sample may be carry-over from other donors' samples. Both conserved end residues are part of each CDR3. A D gene is named only where the DNA matches it firmly. Not all rows give a size; the values are once, few, many and, for expanded clones, a class.

d_call,cdr3_length,j_call,clone_size,v_call,cdr3_nt,cdr3_aa
.,14,TRBJ2-1,.,TRBV6-5,TGTGCCAGCAGTCCCACGAGGAGGGCGAATGAGCAGTTCTTC,CASSPTRRANEQFF
.,11,TRBJ1-2,.,TRBV12-3/TRBV12-4,TGTGCCACCAGGGATAACTATGGCTACACCTTC,CATRDNYGYTF
.,16,TRBJ1-5,.,TRBV6-5,TGTGCCAGCAGTTACTCTTGGGGGGATAGCAATCAGCCCCAGCATTTT,CASSYSWGDSNQPQHF
TRBD2,16,TRBJ2-1,many,TRBV6-6,TGTGCCAGCAGTTACGATAGGACTAGCGGGGGAAATGAGCAGTTCTTC,CASSYDRTSGGNEQFF
TRBD1,15,TRBJ2-1,.,TRBV7-2,TGTGCCGGCAGCTCTACAGGGGGCACATACAATGAGCAGTTCTTC,CAGSSTGGTYNEQFF
.,17,TRBJ2-5,.,TRBV27,TGTGCCAGCAGTTTAAGTTCGATGATCCTGACCCAAGAGACCCAGTACTTC,CASSLSSMILTQETQYF
TRBD1,18,TRBJ1-2,few,TRBV20-1,TGCAGTGCTAGACCTCGTGGGACAGTAACTCTTCGGTCCTATGGCTACACCTTC,CSARPRGTVTLRSYGYTF
.,14,TRBJ2-7,many,TRBV7-8,TGTGCCAGCAGCTTAGGACAGCGCTCCTACGAGCAGTACTTC,CASSLGQRSYEQYF
.,13,TRBJ1-1,.,TRBV6-2/TRBV6-3,TGTGCCAGCCGCAGCCAGGGGCTGGGTGAAGCTTTCTTT,CASRSQGLGEAFF
.,14,TRBJ1-5,many,TRBV7-8,TGTGCCAGCACCCATTCGAGAGGGAGTCAGCCCCAGCATTTT,CASTHSRGSQPQHF
.,10,TRBJ2-1,.,TRBV2,TGTGCCAGCAGGTCAAGTGAGCAGTTCTTC,CASRSSEQFF
TRBD1,15,TRBJ1-1,few,TRBV7-3,TGTGCCACAGAACAGGGGAATCTGATAAACACTGAAGCTTTCTTT,CATEQGNLINTEAFF
TRBD1,12,TRBJ1-1,few,TRBV19,TGTGCCAGTAGGCAGGGGGCTCTTGAAGCTTTCTTT,CASRQGALEAFF
.,15,TRBJ1-1,.,TRBV5-1,TGCGCCAGCAGAGAACAGGGCCAATTGAACACTGAAGCTTTCTTT,CASREQGQLNTEAFF
TRBD2,15,TRBJ2-5,few,TRBV27,TGTGCCAGCAGTCCGGGACTAGCGGGGGCCCGGACCCAGTACTTC,CASSPGLAGARTQYF
.,14,TRBJ2-3,.,TRBV27,TGTGCCAGCAGTTTATATGAAGGACCAGATACGCAGTATTTT,CASSLYEGPDTQYF
TRBD1,13,TRBJ1-2,many,TRBV12-3/TRBV12-4,TGTGCCGGCCGTCGGGGACAGGGTCATGGCTACACCTTC,CAGRRGQGHGYTF
TRBD1,15,TRBJ1-2,.,TRBV9,TGTGCCAGCAGCTCGGGACAGGGAGGGCCCTTTGGCTACACCTTC,CASSSGQGGPFGYTF
TRBD1,15,TRBJ1-4,many,TRBV7-2,TGTGCCAGCAGCCTACCGGGACAGGCCCCCGAAAAACTGTTTTTT,CASSLPGQAPEKLFF
.,13,TRBJ2-2,.,TRBV19,TGTGCCAGTAGTATCGACAGTCCCGGGGAGCTGTTTTTT,CASSIDSPGELFF
.,14,TRBJ2-3,few,TRBV7-9,TGTGCCAGCATCGGTCAGACAGACACAGATACGCAGTATTTT,CASIGQTDTDTQYF
.,12,TRBJ1-1,.,TRBV29-1,TGCAGCTTGCAAGCCAAGAACACTGAAGCTTTCTTT,CSLQAKNTEAFF
.,15,TRBJ2-1,many,TRBV7-6,TGTGCCAGCAGCTCCCCGGGGAGTCCTTACAATGAGCAGTTCTTC,CASSSPGSPYNEQFF
TRBD2,15,TRBJ2-1,.,TRBV6-1,TGTGCCAGCAGTCCCCTAGCGGGGGAATACAATGAGCAGTTCTTC,CASSPLAGEYNEQFF
.,12,TRBJ2-2,.,TRBV5-5,TGTGCCAGCCCCCTTAACACCGGGGAGCTGTTTTTT,CASPLNTGELFF
TRBD1,16,TRBJ2-5,once,TRBV3-1,TGTGCCAGCAGCCAAGATATGGGACAGTACCAAGAGACCCAGTACTTC,CASSQDMGQYQETQYF
TRBD1,14,TRBJ1-4,.,TRBV27,TGTGCCAGCGCACGACAGGGTGGGCCCGAAAAACTGTTTTTT,CASARQGGPEKLFF
.,15,TRBJ2-1,.,TRBV19,TGTGCCAGTAGTATTTCGGCAGCCGCATACAATGAGCAGTTCTTC,CASSISAAAYNEQFF
.,11,TRBJ2-1,.,TRBV6-2/TRBV6-3,TGTGCCAGCAGTCACAACTATGAGCAGTTCTTC,CASSHNYEQFF
.,14,TRBJ2-1,.,TRBV6-5,TGTGCCAGCAGTCCCTGGGACTTACAAAATGAGCAGTTCTTC,CASSPWDLQNEQFF
.,10,TRBJ2-5,.,TRBV29-1,TGCAGCGTTCCGCTGGAGACCCAGTACTTC,CSVPLETQYF
.,14,TRBJ1-5,.,TRBV2,TGTGCCAGCAGTGAAGTAGGGATCGGCCAGCCCCAGCATTTT,CASSEVGIGQPQHF
TRBD1,16,TRBJ2-3,.,TRBV6-5,TGTGCCAGCAGTTTTACCGGGACAGGGTCCATGGATACGCAGTATTTT,CASSFTGTGSMDTQYF
.,18,TRBJ2-2,many,TRBV7-8,TGTGCCAGCAGCTTAAGATACCTAGGGACACCGAACACCGGGGAGCTGTTTTTT,CASSLRYLGTPNTGELFF
.,13,TRBJ1-2,few,TRBV19,TGTGCCAGTAGGACGGGACAAGCCTATGGCTACACCTTC,CASRTGQAYGYTF
TRBD2,16,TRBJ2-3,many,TRBV7-2,TGTGCCAGCAGCTTACCATATAGCGGGGGCACAGATACGCAGTATTTT,CASSLPYSGGTDTQYF
.,19,TRBJ1-5,.,TRBV12-3/TRBV12-4,TGTGCCAGCAGTTTCTCAAAAGGACTCCAAATGGGGAGCAATCAGCCCCAGCATTTT,CASSFSKGLQMGSNQPQHF
.,11,TRBJ2-2,few,TRBV6-5,TGTGCCAGCGCCACCCCCGGGGAGCTGTTTTTT,CASATPGELFF
TRBD1,15,TRBJ1-2,.,TRBV29-1,TGCAGCGTTATTCGGACAGGGGTCGGTAACTATGGCTACACCTTC,CSVIRTGVGNYGYTF
.,16,TRBJ1-2,few,TRBV12-3/TRBV12-4,TGTGCCAGCAGTTTGGCAGGGTCGGATCCAGTCTATGGCTACACCTTC,CASSLAGSDPVYGYTF
.,10,TRBJ1-1,many,TRBV7-9,TGTGCCAGCAGCTTAGCTGAAGCTTTCTTT,CASSLAEAFF
.,15,TRBJ2-1,few,TRBV4-3,TGCGCCAGCAGCCGGCAGACGGATTCCTACAATGAGCAGTTCTTC,CASSRQTDSYNEQFF
.,16,TRBJ1-2,.,TRBV24-1,TGTGCCAACCAATTGACGCCCTTCCTTAGCCACTGTGGCTACACCTTC,CANQLTPFLSHCGYTF
.,13,TRBJ2-7,.,TRBV5-3,TGTGCCAGCAGCTTTCGCCGCGGTGGCATATGGTTCTTC,CASSFRRGGIWFF
.,13,TRBJ2-7,.,TRBV20-1,TGCAGTGCTAGTTCACCGTTATCCTACGAGCAGTACTTC,CSASSPLSYEQYF
TRBD1,14,TRBJ1-1,few,TRBV6-6,TGTGCCGGATCCGAGGGACAGGGGGTAACTGAAGCTTTCTTT,CAGSEGQGVTEAFF
TRBD1,13,TRBJ1-2,.,TRBV27,TGTGCCAGCAGTCTTACAGGGGGCGGCGGCCACACCTTC,CASSLTGGGGHTF
.,12,TRBJ2-4,many,TRBV12-3/TRBV12-4,TGTGCCACCTCTAGCTCCAAAAACATTCAGTACTTC,CATSSSKNIQYF
TRBD1,14,TRBJ1-1,.,TRBV19,TGTGCCAGTACTCGACAGGGAGAGTACACTGAAGCTTTCTTT,CASTRQGEYTEAFF
.,13,TRBJ1-2,.,TRBV19,TGTGCCAGTACCCTCTGGGGGGCTGATGGCTACACCTTC,CASTLWGADGYTF
.,16,TRBJ2-3,few,TRBV6-2/TRBV6-3,TGTGCCAGCAGTTACGAGTGGAGTGGCGGGCGGAATACGCAGTATTTT,CASSYEWSGGRNTQYF
.,15,TRBJ2-3,.,TRBV2,TGTGCCACCCTAGGGGGATCCCTCTGGACAGATACGCAGTATTTT,CATLGGSLWTDTQYF
.,15,TRBJ1-2,.,TRBV14,TGTGCCAGCAGCCAAGACGGGGACTTTCCCTATGGCTACACCTTC,CASSQDGDFPYGYTF
.,18,TRBJ2-5,.,TRBV12-5,TGTGCTAGTGGTTTCTCTCTACAATCGGGCGCTGGGAGGGAGACCCAGTACTTC,CASGFSLQSGAGRETQYF
.,14,TRBJ2-3,few,TRBV4-1,TGCGCCAGCAGCCAAGATCGTGTTCTGGATACGCAGTATTTT,CASSQDRVLDTQYF